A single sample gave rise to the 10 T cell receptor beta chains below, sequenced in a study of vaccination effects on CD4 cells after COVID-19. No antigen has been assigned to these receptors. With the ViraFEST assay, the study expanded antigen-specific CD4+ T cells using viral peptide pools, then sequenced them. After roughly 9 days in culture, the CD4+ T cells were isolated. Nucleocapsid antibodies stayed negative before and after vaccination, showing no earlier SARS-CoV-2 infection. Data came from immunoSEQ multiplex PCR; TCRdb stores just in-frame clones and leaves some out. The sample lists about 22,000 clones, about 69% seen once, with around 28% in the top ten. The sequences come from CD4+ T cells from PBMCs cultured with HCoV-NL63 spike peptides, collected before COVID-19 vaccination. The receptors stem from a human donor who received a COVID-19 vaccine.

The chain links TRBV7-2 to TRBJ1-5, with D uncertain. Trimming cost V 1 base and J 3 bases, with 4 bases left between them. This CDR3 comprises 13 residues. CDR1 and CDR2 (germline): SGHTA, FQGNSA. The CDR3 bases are TGTGCCAGCAGCTTAGAGGTCAATCAGCCCCAGCATTTT. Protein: CASSLEVNQPQHF.

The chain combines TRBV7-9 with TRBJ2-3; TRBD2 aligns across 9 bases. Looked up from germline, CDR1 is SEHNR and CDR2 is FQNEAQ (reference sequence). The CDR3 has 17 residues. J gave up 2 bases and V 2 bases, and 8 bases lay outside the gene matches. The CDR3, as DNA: TGTGCCAGCAGCTTACTGGGACTAGCAGGGACCACAGATACGCAGTATTTT. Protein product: CASSLLGLAGTTDTQYF. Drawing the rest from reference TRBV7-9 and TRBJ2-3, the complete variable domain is DTGVSQNPRHKITKRGQNVTFRCDPISEHNRLYWYRQTLGQGPEFLTYFQNEAQLEKSRLLSDRFSAERPKGSFSTLEIQRTEQGDSAMYLCASSLLGLAGTTDTQYFGPGTRLTVL.

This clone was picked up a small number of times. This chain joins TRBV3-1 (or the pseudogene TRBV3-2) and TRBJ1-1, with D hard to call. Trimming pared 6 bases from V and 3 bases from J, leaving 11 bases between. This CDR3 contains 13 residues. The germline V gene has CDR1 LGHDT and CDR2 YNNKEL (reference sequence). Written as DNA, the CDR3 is TGTGCCAGCAGGGTTTGGGGAGACACTGAAGCTTTCTTT. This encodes CASRVWGDTEAFF.

The CDR3 loop is CASKRTATNTEAFF. CDR3 sequence (DNA): TGTGCCAGCAAACGGACAGCTACCAACACTGAAGCTTTCTTT. This rearrangement joins TRBV19 to TRBJ1-1; TRBD1 is a possible D gene (6 bases). Looked up from germline, CDR1 is LNHDA and CDR2 is SQIVND (reference sequence). The V gene lost 9 bases and the J gene lost 2 bases, with 16 bases spanning the gap. CDR3 length: 14 residues.

This CDR3 is CASSLRAGVETQYF. CDR3 bases: TGTGCCAGCAGCTTGCGAGCGGGGGTAGAGACCCAGTACTTC. The chain links TRBV5-4 to TRBJ2-5; 8 bases are a match to TRBD2. Germline V lookup: CDR1 SGHNT, CDR2 YYREEE (reference sequence). The CDR3 length is 14 residues. Trimming at V came to 1 base and at J to 4 bases, leaving 3 bases not matched to a gene.

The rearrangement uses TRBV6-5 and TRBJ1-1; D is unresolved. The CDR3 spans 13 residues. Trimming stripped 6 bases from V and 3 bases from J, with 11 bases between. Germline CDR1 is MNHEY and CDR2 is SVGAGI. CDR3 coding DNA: TGTGCCAGCAGATTAAGAGGAGACACTGAAGCTTTCTTT. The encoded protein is CASRLRGDTEAFF.

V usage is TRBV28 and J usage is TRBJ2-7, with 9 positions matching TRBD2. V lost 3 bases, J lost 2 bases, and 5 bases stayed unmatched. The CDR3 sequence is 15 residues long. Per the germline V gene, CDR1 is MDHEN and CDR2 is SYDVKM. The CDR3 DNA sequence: TGTGCCAGCAGTTTGCGGGGACTAGCCACCTACGAGCAGTACTTC. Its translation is CASSLRGLATYEQYF.

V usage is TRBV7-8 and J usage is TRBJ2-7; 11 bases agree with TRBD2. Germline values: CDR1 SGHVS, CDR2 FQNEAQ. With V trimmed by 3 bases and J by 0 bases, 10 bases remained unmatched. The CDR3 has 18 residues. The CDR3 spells CASSFTTSGKKSSYEQYF. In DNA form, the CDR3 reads TGTGCCAGCAGCTTCACGACTAGCGGGAAAAAGAGCTCCTACGAGCAGTACTTC. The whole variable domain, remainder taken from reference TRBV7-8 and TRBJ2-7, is GAGVSQSPRYKVAKRGQDVALRCDPISGHVSLFWYQQALGQGPEFLTYFQNEAQLDKSGLPSDRFFAERPEGSVSTLKIQRTQQEDSAVYLCASSFTTSGKKSSYEQYFGPGTRLTVT.

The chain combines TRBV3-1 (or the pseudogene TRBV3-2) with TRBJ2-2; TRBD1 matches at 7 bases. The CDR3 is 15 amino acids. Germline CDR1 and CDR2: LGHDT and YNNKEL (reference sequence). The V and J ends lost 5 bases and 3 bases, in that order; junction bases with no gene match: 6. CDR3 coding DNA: TGTGCCAGCAGCACCCGACAGGGCTACACCGGGGAGCTGTTTTTT. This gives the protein CASSTRQGYTGELFF.

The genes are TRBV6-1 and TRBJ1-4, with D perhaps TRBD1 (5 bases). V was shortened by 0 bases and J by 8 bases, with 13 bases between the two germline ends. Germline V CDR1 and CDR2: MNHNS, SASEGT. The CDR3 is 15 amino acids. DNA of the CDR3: TGTGCCAGCAGTGAAGCGGGCAGGGACTGGGAAAAACTGTTTTTT. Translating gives CASSEAGRDWEKLFF.